What follows is one T cell receptor beta chain and its context. V lost 5 bases to trimming and J lost 5 bases; unmatched junction nucleotides: 8. The CDR3 spans 15 residues. CDR1 MNHEY and CDR2 SVGAGI come from the germline V gene. The data stem from a study of blood T cell repertoires in COVID-19. Looking at the study overall: Material from acute and convalescent COVID-19 was sourced from the United States, Italy and Spain. The analysed material was cDNA or gDNA that came from T cells, B-cell-depleted T cells, or PBMCs.

Assay used: immunoSEQ multiplex PCR; TCRdb lists only in-frame clones, some missing. Altogether just under 150,000 clones are present, approximately 80% being singletons, with the ten largest covering about 5%. The sequenced material came from peripheral blood. The chain is built from TRBV6-5 and TRBJ2-5; 10 bases align to TRBD1. This TCR came from a human donor in a cohort sampled during active COVID-19. The CDR3 DNA reads as TGTGCCAGCAGTCTACCGACAGGGGGCACGGAGACCCAGTACTTC. This sequence encodes CASSLPTGGTETQYF.